These T cell receptor beta chains were read from a single sample in a study of shared T cell receptors in the human thymus. Profiling relied on immunoSEQ multiplex PCR, and the TCRdb table lists in-frame clones only, not all of them. The repertoire has approximately 730,000 clones, roughly 85% of them found once; the top ten carry under 0.012%. The sample was also linked to a second study, of human thymus T cells.

The sequencing input was thymocytes. All receptors come from a girl younger than two with a congenital heart defect. Both conserved end residues are part of each CDR3. The D gene is left open where the match is weak. A row's size may be missing; if present it is once, few, many or a size class.

clone_size j_call d_call v_call cdr3_nt cdr3_aa
NA TRBJ2-5 NA TRBV4-1 TGCGCCAGCAGCCAAGCTCGCTCGCCGGGAACCCCTCAAGAGACCCAGTACTTC CASSQARSPGTPQETQYF
NA TRBJ2-5 TRBD2 TRBV29-1 TGCAGCGTTGAAGTAGCGGGGGAAGAGACCCAGTACTTC CSVEVAGEETQYF
NA TRBJ2-7 NA TRBV27 TGTGCCAGCAGTCCTAGACGGGACAATCCCTCCTACGAGCAGTACTTC CASSPRRDNPSYEQYF
once TRBJ1-5 NA TRBV7-8 TGTGCCAGCAGCTTATCCTCGGGGGTCAATCAGCCCCAGCATTTT CASSLSSGVNQPQHF
NA TRBJ2-2 TRBD1 TRBV15 TGTGCCACCAGCCCTAACAGGGGTGCGAACACCGGGGAGCTGTTTTTT CATSPNRGANTGELFF
NA TRBJ1-4 TRBD1 TRBV12-5 TGTGCTAGTGGGACCGACGGACAGGAGCCTAATGGTGAAAAACTGTTTTTT CASGTDGQEPNGEKLFF
NA TRBJ1-1 TRBD1 TRBV5-1 TGCGCCAGCAGCTTGGAGGGACAGGGGCGGAACACTGAAGCTTTCTTT CASSLEGQGRNTEAFF
few TRBJ2-3 NA TRBV11-3 TGTGCCAGCAGCTTATACTACAGCACAGATACGCAGTATTTT CASSLYYSTDTQYF
NA TRBJ2-7 TRBD1 TRBV29-1 TGCAGCGTTGACAGGGGGCCCTACGAGCAGTACTTC CSVDRGPYEQYF
NA TRBJ1-2 TRBD1 TRBV7-9 TGTGCCAGCAGGCCTAAACAGGGGGCTAGCTATGGCTACACCTTC CASRPKQGASYGYTF
NA TRBJ1-2 NA TRBV6-6 TGTGCCAGCAGTTACTCAAACGGAGGTAGAGGCTACACCTTC CASSYSNGGRGYTF
NA TRBJ1-2 TRBD1 TRBV18 TGTGCCAGCTCTCCAACCTGGCAGACAGGGGGCGATAACTATGGCTACACCTTC CASSPTWQTGGDNYGYTF
NA TRBJ1-1 TRBD1 TRBV7-9 TGTGCCAGCAGCACGCGACAGGGTACGGGGAACACTGAAGCTTTCTTT CASSTRQGTGNTEAFF
NA TRBJ1-1 NA TRBV15 TGTGCCACCCAGCGTGGACAGTCTGTGAACACTGAAGCTTTCTTT CATQRGQSVNTEAFF
NA TRBJ2-7 NA TRBV11-1 TGTGCCAGCAGCTTAGTGGGGCTCAGCTCCTACGAGCAGTACTTC CASSLVGLSSYEQYF
NA TRBJ1-6 NA TRBV7-8 TGTGCCAGCAGCTCCTTTAGGCGGGGGGGAGTGCATTCACCCCTCCACTTT CASSSFRRGGVHSPLHF
NA TRBJ2-7 TRBD1 TRBV7-9 TGTGCCAGCAGCCTGGACAGGGGCAACTACGAGCAGTACTTC CASSLDRGNYEQYF
NA TRBJ1-1 NA TRBV5-1 TGCGCCAGCAGTCCCGATGAAGGGAGTACTGAAGCTTTCTTT CASSPDEGSTEAFF
NA TRBJ2-1 TRBD2 TRBV9 TGTGCCAGCAGCGGGACTAGCGGGGAGACGGATGAGCAGTTCTTC CASSGTSGETDEQFF
NA TRBJ2-7 NA TRBV4-3 TGCGCCAGCAGCCATATAGCGTGGTCAGGAAAGGGCCCGAGCTCCTACGAGCAGTACTTC CASSHIAWSGKGPSSYEQYF
NA TRBJ1-3 NA TRBV4-2 TGTGCCAGCAGCCAAGATATTTCTGGAAACACCATATATTTT CASSQDISGNTIYF
once TRBJ1-1 NA TRBV5-6 TGTGCCAGCAGCTTGCAGGAGAACACTGAAGCTTTCTTT CASSLQENTEAFF
NA TRBJ1-2 NA TRBV19 TGTGCCTCTAACGGGGGCTACACCTTC CASNGGYTF
NA TRBJ2-3 TRBD1 TRBV7-7 TGTGCCAGCAGCTTAAGGGGACAGCCCACAGATACGCAGTATTTT CASSLRGQPTDTQYF
NA TRBJ1-4 NA TRBV25-1 TGTGCCAGCAGTGAATCCAGGGTGTTTGGTGAAAAACTGTTTTTT CASSESRVFGEKLFF
NA TRBJ1-1 TRBD1 TRBV27 TGTGCCAGCAGTTTCCACAGGGGATCATTGAACACTGAAGCTTTCTTT CASSFHRGSLNTEAFF
once TRBJ1-1 NA TRBV5-1 TGCGCCAGCAGCTTTGGCTACAACAACAGGGAATCGGCTGAAGCTTTCTTT CASSFGYNNRESAEAFF
NA TRBJ1-5 NA TRBV6-1 TGTGCCAGCAGTGAAGGGGGGACCCGGGAGACACAACCAAATCAGCCCCAGCATTTT CASSEGGTRETQPNQPQHF
NA TRBJ1-1 NA TRBV5-1 TGCGCCAGCAGCTCTCATGGGAGATTGAACACTGAAGCTTTCTTT CASSSHGRLNTEAFF
NA TRBJ1-6 NA TRBV4-1 TGCGCCAGCAGCCAGCTGACAGGTCCTTGCTCCTATAATTCACCCCTCCACTTT CASSQLTGPCSYNSPLHF
NA TRBJ2-2 NA TRBV27 TGTGCCAGCAATCCAACAGGGATGGCTCGAACCGGGGAGCTGTTTTTT CASNPTGMARTGELFF
NA TRBJ2-7 NA TRBV27 TGTGCCAGCAGCCATATGGACAGAGAATTTCCTCCCGGCGAGCAGTACTTC CASSHMDREFPPGEQYF
NA TRBJ1-2 TRBD1 TRBV6-6 TGTGCCAGCAGTCAACAGGGGATAGCTAACTATGGCTACACCTTC CASSQQGIANYGYTF
NA TRBJ2-1 NA TRBV6-6 TGTGCCAGCAGTTACCTGGCAGGGTTGCCGAATGAGCAGTTCTTC CASSYLAGLPNEQFF
NA TRBJ2-7 TRBD1 TRBV14 TGTGCCAGCAGCCTCAGGGGGTCCTACGAGCAGTACTTC CASSLRGSYEQYF
NA TRBJ1-2 NA TRBV13 TGTGCCAGCAGCTCTTCCTGGGTTAGGGGAGGCTATGGCTACACCTTC CASSSSWVRGGYGYTF
NA TRBJ2-2 NA TRBV19 TGTGCCAGTAGTGATCGACTAGTCACCGGGGAGCTGTTTTTT CASSDRLVTGELFF
NA TRBJ1-2 NA TRBV11-2 TGTGCCAGCAGCTTAGTAAGGAGACAGCCTAACTATGGCTACACCTTC CASSLVRRQPNYGYTF
NA TRBJ1-2 NA TRBV6-5 TGTGCCAGCAGCTCACCCTTATCTGCCAGCTATGGCTACACCTTC CASSSPLSASYGYTF
few TRBJ1-5 NA TRBV5-6 TGTGCCAGCAGCTTGGGCAGAGACTCCCCCAATCAGCCCCAGCATTTT CASSLGRDSPNQPQHF
once TRBJ1-1 NA TRBV10-1 TGCGCCAGCAGTGAGGGCAGGGGAAAAGGGGGCACTGAAGCTTTCTTT CASSEGRGKGGTEAFF
NA TRBJ2-7 TRBD2 TRBV6-1 TGTGCCAGCAGTGAAACCCCCGGGGGGGCAGGGTCCTACGAGCAGTACTTC CASSETPGGAGSYEQYF
NA TRBJ1-1 NA TRBV4-2 TGTGCCAGCAGCCAAGACGCGGTAACAGGTAACACTGAAGCTTTCTTT CASSQDAVTGNTEAFF
few TRBJ1-1 TRBD1 TRBV7-2 TGTGCCAGCAGCCTACAGGGGGCGCTGGACACTGAAGCTTTCTTT CASSLQGALDTEAFF
NA TRBJ2-2 TRBD1 TRBV9 TGTGCCAGCAGCCCGGGACAGAAATCGAACACCGGGGAGCTGTTTTTT CASSPGQKSNTGELFF
NA TRBJ2-4 NA TRBV28 TGTGCCAGCAGTCCCCCTCGGGTGGCGCTTCTAGCCAAAAACATTCAGTACTTC CASSPPRVALLAKNIQYF
NA TRBJ2-7 NA TRBV5-4 TGTGCCAGCAGCTTGGGGGGTTTGATCGGGGGATTCTACGAGCAGTACTTC CASSLGGLIGGFYEQYF
NA TRBJ1-2 TRBD1 TRBV28 TGTGCCAGCAGCACTCTGGGACAGTCACGCTATGGCTACACCTTC CASSTLGQSRYGYTF
NA TRBJ1-5 TRBD1 TRBV19 TGTGCCAGTAGTATGAGGGACAGGGGGCCGGGGAGCAATCAGCCCCAGCATTTT CASSMRDRGPGSNQPQHF
once TRBJ2-5 NA TRBV2 TGTGCCAGCGGGGGGTGGGAGAGTCGGTTAGAGACCCAGTACTTC CASGGWESRLETQYF
NA TRBJ1-1 NA TRBV13 TGTGCCAGCACCGACCCCCCCAGGGCCCGTATGAACACTGAAGCTTTCTTT CASTDPPRARMNTEAFF
NA TRBJ2-5 TRBD1 TRBV29-1 TGCAGCGTTGAAGATGGATCGGACAGGGGAAAGACCCAGTACTTC CSVEDGSDRGKTQYF
NA TRBJ2-1 TRBD2 TRBV7-8 TGTGCCAGCAGCTTAGTGGCTAGCGGGACCAATGAGCAGTTCTTC CASSLVASGTNEQFF
NA TRBJ2-3 NA TRBV7-7 TGTGCTAGCAGCCCTACCCTCACAGGGCTCCTAGAGCCAGATACGCAGTATTTT CASSPTLTGLLEPDTQYF